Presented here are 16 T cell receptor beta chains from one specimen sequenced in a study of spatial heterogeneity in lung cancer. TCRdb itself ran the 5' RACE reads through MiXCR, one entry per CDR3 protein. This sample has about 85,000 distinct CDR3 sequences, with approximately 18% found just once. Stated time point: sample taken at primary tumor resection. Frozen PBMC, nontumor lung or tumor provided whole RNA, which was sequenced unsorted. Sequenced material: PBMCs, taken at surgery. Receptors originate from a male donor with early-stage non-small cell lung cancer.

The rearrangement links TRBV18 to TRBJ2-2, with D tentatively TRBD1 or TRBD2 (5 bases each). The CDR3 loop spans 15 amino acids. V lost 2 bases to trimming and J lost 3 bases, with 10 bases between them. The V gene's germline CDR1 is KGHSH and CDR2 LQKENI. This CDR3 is CASSPAEGHTGELFF. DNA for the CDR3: TGTGCCAGCTCACCAGCCGAGGGACACACCGGGGAGCTGTTTTTT.

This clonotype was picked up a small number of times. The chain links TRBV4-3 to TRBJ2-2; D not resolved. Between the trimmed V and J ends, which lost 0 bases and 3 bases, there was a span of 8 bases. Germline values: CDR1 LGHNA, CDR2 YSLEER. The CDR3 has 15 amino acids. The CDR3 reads CASSQDRQYTGELFF. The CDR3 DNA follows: TGCGCCAGCAGCCAAGATCGGCAATACACCGGGGAGCTGTTTTTT.

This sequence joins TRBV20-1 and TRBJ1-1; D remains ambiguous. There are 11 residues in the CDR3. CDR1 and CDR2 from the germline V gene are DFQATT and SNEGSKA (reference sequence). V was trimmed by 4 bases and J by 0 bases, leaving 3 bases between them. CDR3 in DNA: TGCAGTGCTACCATGAACACTGAAGCTTTCTTT. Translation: CSATMNTEAFF.

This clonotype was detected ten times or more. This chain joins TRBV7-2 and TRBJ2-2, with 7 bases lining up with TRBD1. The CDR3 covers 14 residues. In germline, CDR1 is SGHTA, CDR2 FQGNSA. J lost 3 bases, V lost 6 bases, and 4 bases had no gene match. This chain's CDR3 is CASSRQGDTGELFF. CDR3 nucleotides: TGTGCCAGCAGTAGACAGGGCGACACCGGGGAGCTGTTTTTT.

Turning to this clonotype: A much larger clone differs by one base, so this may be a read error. As DNA, the CDR3 is TGTGCCAGCAGCTTGGTGGGCAGAGATAACTATGGCTGCACCTTC. This translates into CASSLVGRDNYGCTF. The rearrangement links TRBV5-4 to TRBJ1-2, with D unresolved. In germline, CDR1 is SGHNT, CDR2 YYREEE (reference sequence). The length of the CDR3 is 15 residues.

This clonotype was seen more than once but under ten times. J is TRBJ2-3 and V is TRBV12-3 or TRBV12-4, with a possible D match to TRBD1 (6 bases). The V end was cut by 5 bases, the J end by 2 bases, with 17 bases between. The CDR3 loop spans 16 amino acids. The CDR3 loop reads CASSPQGQLPTDTQYF. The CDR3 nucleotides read TGTGCCAGCAGTCCCCAGGGGCAGCTCCCCACAGATACGCAGTATTTT.

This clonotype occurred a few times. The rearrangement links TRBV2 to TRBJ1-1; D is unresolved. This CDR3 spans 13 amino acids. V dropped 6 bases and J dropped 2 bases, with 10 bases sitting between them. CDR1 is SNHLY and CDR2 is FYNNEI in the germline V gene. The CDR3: CASSGVLNTEAFF. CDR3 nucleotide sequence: TGTGCCAGCAGCGGGGTGCTCAACACTGAAGCTTTCTTT.

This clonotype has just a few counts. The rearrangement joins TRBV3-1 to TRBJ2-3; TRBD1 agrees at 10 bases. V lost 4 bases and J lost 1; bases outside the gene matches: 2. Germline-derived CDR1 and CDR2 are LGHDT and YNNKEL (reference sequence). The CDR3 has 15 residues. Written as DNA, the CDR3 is TGTGCCAGCAGCCCCGGGACAGGGGGCACAGATACGCAGTATTTT. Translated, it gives CASSPGTGGTDTQYF.

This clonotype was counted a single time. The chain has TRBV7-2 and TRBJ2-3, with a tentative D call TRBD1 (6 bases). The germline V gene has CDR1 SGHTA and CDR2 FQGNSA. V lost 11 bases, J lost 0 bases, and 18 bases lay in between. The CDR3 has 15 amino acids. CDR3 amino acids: CAGRKGGTSTDTQYF. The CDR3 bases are TGTGCCGGCCGCAAAGGGGGAACTAGCACAGATACGCAGTATTTT.

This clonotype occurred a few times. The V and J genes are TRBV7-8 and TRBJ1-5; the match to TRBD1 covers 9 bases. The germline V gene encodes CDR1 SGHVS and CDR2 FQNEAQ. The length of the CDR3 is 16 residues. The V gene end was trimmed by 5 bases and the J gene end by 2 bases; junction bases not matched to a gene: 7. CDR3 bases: TGTGCCAGCAGCATCGGACAGGGGAACGGCAATCAGCCCCAGCATTTT. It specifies CASSIGQGNGNQPQHF. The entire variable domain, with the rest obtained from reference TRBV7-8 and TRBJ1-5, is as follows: GAGVSQSPRYKVAKRGQDVALRCDPISGHVSLFWYQQALGQGPEFLTYFQNEAQLDKSGLPSDRFFAERPEGSVSTLKIQRTQQEDSAVYLCASSIGQGNGNQPQHFGDGTRLSIL.

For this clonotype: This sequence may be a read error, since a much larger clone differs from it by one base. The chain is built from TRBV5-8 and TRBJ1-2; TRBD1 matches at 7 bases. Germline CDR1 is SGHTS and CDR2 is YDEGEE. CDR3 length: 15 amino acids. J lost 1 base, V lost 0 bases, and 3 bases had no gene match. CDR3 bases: TGTGCCAGCAGCTTGGTCGGACAGGATAACTATGGCTACACCTTC. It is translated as CASSLVGQDNYGYTF.

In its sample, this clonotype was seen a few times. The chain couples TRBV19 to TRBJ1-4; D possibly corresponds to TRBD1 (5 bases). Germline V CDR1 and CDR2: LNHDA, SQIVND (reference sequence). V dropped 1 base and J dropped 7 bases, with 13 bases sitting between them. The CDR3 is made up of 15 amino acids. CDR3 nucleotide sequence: TGTGCCAGTAGTATAGCCTCGGGACCCCGTGAAAAACTGTTTTTT. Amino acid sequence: CASSIASGPREKLFF.

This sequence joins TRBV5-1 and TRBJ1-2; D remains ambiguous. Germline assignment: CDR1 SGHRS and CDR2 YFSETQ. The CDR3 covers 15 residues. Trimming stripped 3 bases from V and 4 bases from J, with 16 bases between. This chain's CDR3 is CASSSSEGLSYGYTF. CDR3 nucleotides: TGCGCCAGCAGCTCGTCAGAGGGTTTATCCTATGGCTACACCTTC.

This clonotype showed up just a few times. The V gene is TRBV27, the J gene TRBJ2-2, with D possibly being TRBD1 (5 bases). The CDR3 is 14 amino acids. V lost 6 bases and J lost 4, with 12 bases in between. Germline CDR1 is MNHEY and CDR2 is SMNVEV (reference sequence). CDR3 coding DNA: TGTGCCAGCAGCTTTGGGGCAGCCACCGGGGAGCTGTTTTTT. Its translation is CASSFGAATGELFF.

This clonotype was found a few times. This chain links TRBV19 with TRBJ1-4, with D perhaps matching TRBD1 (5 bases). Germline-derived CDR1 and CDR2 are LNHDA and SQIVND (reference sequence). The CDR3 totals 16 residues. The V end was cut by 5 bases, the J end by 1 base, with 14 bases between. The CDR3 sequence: CASSPPWGETNEKLFF. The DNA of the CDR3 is TGTGCCAGTAGTCCGCCGTGGGGGGAAACTAATGAAAAACTGTTTTTT.

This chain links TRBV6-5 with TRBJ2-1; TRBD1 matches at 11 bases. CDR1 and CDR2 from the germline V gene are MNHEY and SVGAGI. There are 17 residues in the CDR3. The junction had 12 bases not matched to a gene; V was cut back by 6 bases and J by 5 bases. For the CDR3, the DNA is TGTGCCAGCAGCGCCTTTGAAGGGACAGGGGGTAACAATGAGCAGTTCTTC. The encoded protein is CASSAFEGTGGNNEQFF.